The rows below give T cell receptor beta chains drawn from one sample of a study of patients and donors after allogeneic stem cell transplantation. Each CDR3 protein gets one entry after TCRdb re-called the RT-PCR reads with MiXCR. This table holds about 960,000 distinct CDR3 sequences, roughly 18% found once. The sequenced sample consisted of blood, either unsorted or a sorted T cell fraction (not recorded which). These receptors came from a human donor who was either an allogeneic HSCT recipient or a stem cell or donor lymphocyte infusion donor (not recorded which). It is not recorded whose cells these are; they may come from a transplant donor. Each CDR3 is given with its conserved first and last residue. A D gene is named only where the DNA matches it firmly. Part of the rows lack a size; the others show once, few, many or a class for expanded clones.

j_gene | d_gene | v_gene | abundance | CDR3nt | CDR3aa
TRBJ1-1 | NA | TRBV20-1 | many | TGCAGTGCTAGAGATGGCGGGGGGGTTGGCACTGAAGCTTTCTTT | CSARDGGGVGTEAFF
TRBJ2-7 | TRBD1 | TRBV10-3 | NA | TGTGCCATCAGTGAGATCAGTGGGACAGCTCCCTACGAGCAGTACTTC | CAISEISGTAPYEQYF
TRBJ2-7 | NA | TRBV27 | NA | TGTGCCAGCAGTTTACAGAGGGGGTACGAGCAGTACTTC | CASSLQRGYEQYF
TRBJ2-3 | NA | TRBV4-2 | NA | TGTGCCAGCAGCCAAGGACAGACAGCCACAGATACGCAGTATTTT | CASSQGQTATDTQYF
TRBJ2-1 | NA | TRBV7-9 | NA | TGTGCCAGCAGCTTTCCTCGGGGGTCTGACAATGAGCAGTTCTTC | CASSFPRGSDNEQFF
TRBJ2-3 | NA | TRBV27 | NA | TGTGCCAGCAGCTGGGGCCGAGGAAAAGCGGTATCAGATACGCAGTATTTT | CASSWGRGKAVSDTQYF
TRBJ2-1 | NA | TRBV10-3 | few | TGTGCCATCATGGAAGGGGTCGACTCCTACAATGAGCAGTTCTTC | CAIMEGVDSYNEQFF
TRBJ2-5 | NA | TRBV11-3 | NA | TGTGCCAGCGGCCCCCGACAGTCCGACGAGACCCAGTACTTC | CASGPRQSDETQYF
TRBJ2-5 | NA | TRBV5-1 | few | TGCGCCAGCAGCTTGGTTCCGTGGGAGACCCAGTACTTC | CASSLVPWETQYF
TRBJ2-5 | TRBD2 | TRBV4-1 | few | TGCGCCAGCAGCCAACGACTAGCGGAACAAGAGACCCAGTACTTC | CASSQRLAEQETQYF
TRBJ1-5 | TRBD1 | TRBV14 | NA | TGTGCCAGCAGCCTTACAGGGGTCCAGCCCCAGCATTTT | CASSLTGVQPQHF
TRBJ1-5 | NA | TRBV20-1 | many | TGCAGTGTCAGAATGGGGCGGTGGAGCAATCAGCCCCAGCATTTT | CSVRMGRWSNQPQHF
TRBJ2-5 | NA | TRBV20-1 | few | TGCAGTGCTCGGCCCCTCCGCTTGAGTTTTGGAGAGACCCAGTACTTC | CSARPLRLSFGETQYF
TRBJ1-5 | NA | TRBV29-1 | NA | TGCAGCGTTGAAGATGGGGCAGGGGATCAGCCCCAGCATTTT | CSVEDGAGDQPQHF
TRBJ2-3 | TRBD2 | TRBV11-2 | NA | TGTGCCAGCAACCCGGGACTAGCGGACACAGATACGCAGTATTTT | CASNPGLADTDTQYF
TRBJ2-7 | TRBD2 | TRBV5-1 | NA | TGCGCCAGCAGCTTAAGGACGGGAGGGCCAACCTACGAGCAGTACTTC | CASSLRTGGPTYEQYF
TRBJ1-2 | NA | TRBV28 | few | TGTGCCAGCAGTTCACTACAGGGTAACTATGGCTACACCTTC | CASSSLQGNYGYTF
TRBJ2-1 | TRBD1 | TRBV12-3/TRBV12-4 | NA | TGTGCCAGCAACGACAGGGGGCTCTACAATGAGCAGTTCTTC | CASNDRGLYNEQFF
TRBJ2-7 | TRBD1 | TRBV5-6 | few | TGTGCCAGCAGCATAGTCCGGGACAGGGGAGTCGAGCAGTACTTC | CASSIVRDRGVEQYF
TRBJ2-7 | NA | TRBV6-1 | NA | TGTGCCAGCAGTAGAAGCGTCGATCGATACGAGCAGTACTTC | CASSRSVDRYEQYF